This T cell receptor beta chain was documented in a study of cytomegalovirus exposure and HLA in healthy donors. About the research overall: An early data release held around 80 million unique TCRs from HLA-typed donors.

CDR1 SGHTA and CDR2 FQGNSA come from the germline V gene. Trimming cost V 5 bases and J 4 bases; bases outside gene matches: 9. This CDR3 comprises 15 residues. The PCR ran on 60 Vbeta and 13 Jbeta primers. Profiling relied on immunoSEQ multiplex PCR, and the TCRdb table lists in-frame clones only, not all of them. The table lists about 200,000 clones, 75% to 85% of them singletons, with 13% to 15% in the top ten. Study observations and caveats: In an earlier analysis, in 620 or so donors, most V segments appeared productive either ~90% or ~30% of the time.

A few counts support this clone. What it binds is unknown. The sample consisted of PBMCs. The genes are TRBV7-2 and TRBJ2-3; TRBD1 matches at 7 bases. The clonotype originates from a woman in her twenties or thirties in good health and CMV-seropositive. CDR3 DNA: TGTGCCAGCAGCCGAACCGACAGGGAAGCAGATACGCAGTATTTT. It is translated as CASSRTDREADTQYF.